This T cell receptor (beta chain) was sequenced during a study of T-cell memory formation after mild COVID-19. Whole-study findings and limits: Clones contracting over day 15 to 85 were CD4/CD8 balanced, with later expanders leaning CD4+. Cross-reactive memory appears to have joined, as suggested by some responding clones showing up in pre-infection memory.

TCRdb reprocessed the 5' RACE reads via MiXCR and lists one record per CDR3 protein. The data hold approximately 250,000 distinct CDR3 sequences, with 15% to 20% observed a single time. J was trimmed by 2 bases and V by 4 bases; bases with no gene match: 15. Germline CDR1 reads SEHNR; CDR2 reads FQNEAQ (reference sequence). The CDR3 is 19 amino acids. Worth noting for this clonotype: The target antigen is unknown.

Sequenced: PBMCs or a T cell subset sorted from them (not recorded which). The rearrangement uses TRBV7-9 and TRBJ2-3; 10 bases line up with TRBD2. The TCR originated in a man aged 18 to 29 who had mild COVID-19 (a few samples of this study predate the infection). Cell type and time point are not known. CDR3 coding DNA: TGTGCCAGCAGCTCAGGCGCCTGGGGGACTAGCGAATTCACAGATACGCAGTATTTT. Protein sequence: CASSSGAWGTSEFTDTQYF.